These 19 T cell receptor beta chains originate from one sample sequenced in a study of T-cell reconstitution after alpha-beta-depleted transplantation in children. Preparation of the TCRbeta library used unique molecular identifiers. Via MiXCR, TCRdb re-called the PCR reads, giving one row per CDR3 protein. The repertoire holds approximately 490,000 distinct CDR3 sequences, with under 12% as singletons. The sequencing here drew on PBMCs, taken before TCRalphabeta/CD19-depleted stem cell transplant. These receptors came from a child under 10 years old with inherited bone marrow failure, due to receive a stem cell transplant.

In its sample, this clonotype was seen many times. This rearrangement joins TRBV11-2 to TRBJ2-7, with D perhaps being TRBD1 or TRBD2 (6 bases each). V lost 3 bases, J lost 1 base, and 16 bases lay in between. CDR3 length: 16 amino acids. Per germline, CDR1 SGHAT and CDR2 FQNNGV. The chain's CDR3 is CASSFPGGYLSYEQYF. The DNA of the CDR3 is TGTGCCAGCAGCTTTCCCGGGGGCTATTTATCCTACGAGCAGTACTTC. Using reference TRBV11-2 and TRBJ2-7 for the parts outside the CDR3, the full variable domain is EAGVAQSPRYKIIEKRQSVAFWCNPISGHATLYWYQQILGQGPKLLIQFQNNGVVDDSQLPKDRFSAERLKGVDSTLKIQPAKLEDSAVYLCASSFPGGYLSYEQYFGPGTRLTVT.

This clonotype was recorded at least ten times. The chain combines TRBV4-3 with TRBJ2-4, with a tentative D call TRBD1 (6 bases). The germline V gene has CDR1 LGHNA and CDR2 YSLEER. Trimming took 0 bases from V and 12 from J, leaving 15 bases between them. This CDR3 comprises 14 residues. Here the CDR3 DNA reads TGCGCCAGCAGCCAAGATCCGTCGGGGACAAATCAGTACTTC. It is translated as CASSQDPSGTNQYF.

This clonotype was counted a few times. V usage is TRBV7-2 and J usage is TRBJ2-4, with D unclear. CDR1 is SGHTA and CDR2 is FQGNSA in the germline V gene. Trimming took off 4 bases at V and 6 bases at J, with 16 bases between the two ends. The CDR3 is 15 amino acids. CDR3 sequence reads: CASSSKVVDRNIQYF. DNA of the CDR3: TGTGCCAGCAGCTCCAAGGTAGTAGATAGAAACATTCAGTACTTC.

This clonotype was counted many times. The chain is built from TRBV11-1 and TRBJ2-1; TRBD2 agrees at 9 bases. With 1 base clipped from V and 2 bases from J, the junction kept 12 bases outside the gene matches. This CDR3 is 19 amino acids long. CDR1 is SGHAT and CDR2 is FQDESV in the germline V gene (reference sequence). The CDR3 nucleotides are TGTGCCAGCAGCTTAGTATGGGTCCGCGGGAGGGCCGCCTACAATGAGCAGTTCTTC. Residues: CASSLVWVRGRAAYNEQFF.

This clonotype has ten or more counts. CDR3 coding DNA: TGTGCCAGCGTGAAGGGGTATCATGAGCAGTTCTTC. This sequence encodes CASVKGYHEQFF. The rearrangement links TRBV28 to TRBJ2-1, with D perhaps TRBD1 (5 bases). Looked up from germline, CDR1 is MDHEN and CDR2 is SYDVKM. The CDR3 length is 12 residues. The V end was cut by 8 bases, the J end by 8 bases, with 13 bases between.

This clonotype was recorded at least ten times. This chain links TRBV29-1 with TRBJ2-2; possibly TRBD1 or TRBD2 for D (5 bases each). Germline lookup yields CDR1 SQVTM and CDR2 ANQGSEA. The CDR3 is 13 amino acids. Trimming shortened V by 4 bases and J by 4 bases, and 10 bases separated the two germline ends. As DNA, the CDR3 is TGCAGCGTTGGGGACGGACCCACCGGGGAGCTGTTTTTT. Protein product: CSVGDGPTGELFF.

This clonotype appeared many times. The chain links TRBV7-9 to TRBJ2-7, with 11 nucleotides matching TRBD2. From germline, CDR1 is SEHNR and CDR2 FQNEAQ (reference sequence). The CDR3 extends over 13 amino acids. V lost 11 bases to trimming and J lost 2 bases; unmatched junction nucleotides: 5. The CDR3 coding sequence is TGTGCCGGGGGGACTAGCGGCACCTACGAGCAGTACTTC. Translating it yields CAGGTSGTYEQYF.

This clonotype was seen repeatedly, ten times or more. The rearrangement uses TRBV4-2 and TRBJ2-5; D is uncertain. CDR1 and CDR2 (germline): LGHNA, YNFKEQ. The CDR3 length is 14 residues. The V end lost 2 bases, the J end lost 4 bases, and 11 bases lay between the germline ends. CDR3 coding DNA: TGTGCCAGCAGCCAAAGAGGCAGCCTAGAGACCCAGTACTTC. This codes for CASSQRGSLETQYF.

This clonotype was found many times. This chain connects TRBV5-6 to TRBJ2-7, with 8 bases lining up with TRBD2. The germline gives CDR1 SGHDT, CDR2 YYEEEE. The CDR3 covers 17 residues. V lost 4 bases to trimming and J lost 0 bases; unmatched junction nucleotides: 12. This chain's CDR3 is CASSPWASGLVSYEQYF. Written as DNA, the CDR3 is TGTGCCAGCAGCCCTTGGGCTAGCGGGCTCGTCTCCTACGAGCAGTACTTC.

V and J are TRBV3-1 and TRBJ1-6; no clear D. Germline CDR1 LGHDT, CDR2 YNNKEL (reference sequence). The CDR3 extends over 12 amino acids. Trimming cost V 2 bases and J 9 bases, with 5 bases left between them. Here the CDR3 DNA reads TGTGCCAGCAGCCAAAGTCGTTCACCCCTCCACTTT. Translated: CASSQSRSPLHF.

In this sample, this clonotype turned up many times. The CDR3 protein is CSAHRRRDGRGTDTQYF. The CDR3 DNA is TGCAGTGCTCACAGAAGGCGGGATGGCCGTGGGACAGATACGCAGTATTTT. The chain uses TRBV20-1 and TRBJ2-3; tentative D call: TRBD2 (6 bases). Germline assignment: CDR1 DFQATT and CDR2 SNEGSKA (reference sequence). The CDR3 has 17 amino acids. Trimming removed 5 bases from V and 3 bases from J, with 24 bases in between.

This clonotype was detected a few times. The rearrangement links TRBV5-1 to TRBJ2-1; D perhaps matches TRBD2 (5 bases). The CDR3 is 17 residues long. V was trimmed by 0 bases and J by 5 bases, leaving 18 bases between them. Germline V gene sequence: CDR1 SGHRS, CDR2 YFSETQ. The DNA of the CDR3 is TGCGCCAGCAGCTTGGCCGGGCTCAGCGGTTACCACAATGAGCAGTTCTTC. Its protein product is CASSLAGLSGYHNEQFF. The full variable domain, in which reference TRBV5-1 and TRBJ2-1 provide the parts outside the CDR3, is KAGVTQTPRYLIKTRGQQVTLSCSPISGHRSVSWYQQTPGQGLQFLFEYFSETQRNKGNFPGRFSGRQFSNSRSEMNVSTLELGDSALYLCASSLAGLSGYHNEQFFGPGTRLTVL.

This clonotype was seen at least ten times. The chain is built from TRBV14 and TRBJ2-1; D gene ambiguous. The CDR3 runs to 15 residues. The ends were cut back, 1 base at V and 4 bases at J, with 11 bases in the middle. The germline CDR1 and CDR2 sequences are SGHDN and FVKESK. The CDR3 coding sequence is TGTGCCAGCAGCCAAGGTCGACTTTTTTACAATGAGCAGTTCTTC. Translated: CASSQGRLFYNEQFF.

This clonotype was detected a few times. V and J are TRBV9 and TRBJ2-1; D might be TRBD2 (5 bases). The length of the CDR3 is 15 residues. CDR1 and CDR2 from the germline V gene are SGDLS and YYNGEE. V dropped 2 bases and J dropped 0 bases, with 9 bases sitting between them. In DNA form, the CDR3 reads TGTGCCAGCAGCGTGAGCGGTCCCTCCTACAATGAGCAGTTCTTC. Translated, it gives CASSVSGPSYNEQFF.

A note on this clonotype: This sequence may be a read error, since a much larger clone differs from it by one base. The CDR3 protein is CASSLQRLNEQFF. Here the CDR3 DNA reads TGTGCCAGCAGTTTACAACGGCTGAATGAGCAGTTCTTC. The rearrangement uses TRBV27 and TRBJ2-1; no clear D. V was clipped by 2 bases and J by 7 bases, with 9 bases between them. CDR1 is MNHEY and CDR2 is SMNVEV in the germline V gene (reference sequence). The CDR3 spans 13 residues.

This clonotype appeared many times. The V and J genes are TRBV4-3 and TRBJ2-7; 7 positions agree with TRBD2. V was clipped by 4 bases and J by 0 bases; unmatched bases: 6. The CDR3 has 15 residues. Per germline, CDR1 LGHNA and CDR2 YSLEER. For the CDR3, the DNA is TGCGCCAGCAGCCGGGCTAGCGGTAGCTCCTACGAGCAGTACTTC. Translated, it gives CASSRASGSSYEQYF.

This clonotype was seen only a few times. This chain links TRBV20-1 with TRBJ2-1, with TRBD2 matching over 11 bases. The length of the CDR3 is 13 residues. Germline CDR1 DFQATT, CDR2 SNEGSKA (reference sequence). The CDR3 here is CRISGRERNEQFF. The DNA of the CDR3 is TGCAGGATTAGCGGGAGGGAAAGAAATGAGCAGTTCTTC.

The V gene is TRBV20-1, the J gene TRBJ1-4; TRBD1 aligns across 10 bases. V trimming: 5 bases; J trimming: 8 bases; junction bases outside the gene matches: 8. This CDR3 contains 14 residues. CDR1 is DFQATT, CDR2 SNEGSKA, per germline (reference sequence). The CDR3 coding sequence is TGCAGTGCTTTGGCCGGGACAGGGGAGGAAAAACTGTTTTTT. As protein: CSALAGTGEEKLFF.

The chain joins TRBV12-3 or TRBV12-4 to TRBJ1-1, with D possibly TRBD1 on 6 matching bases. The V end was cut by 1 base, the J end by 1 base, with 13 bases between. The CDR3 consists of 16 residues. The CDR3 protein is CASSLGGPGANTEAFF. CDR3 bases: TGTGCCAGCAGTTTAGGGGGACCGGGGGCGAACACTGAAGCTTTCTTT.